This T cell receptor beta chain came from a study of blood T cell repertoires in COVID-19. Study details: Researchers got acute and convalescent COVID-19 samples from the United States, Italy and Spain.

Measured with immunoSEQ multiplex PCR; TCRdb has only the in-frame clones, and not every one. The repertoire has 200,000 or so clones, roughly 84% of them found once; the top ten carry 3% to 3.5%. V shed 3 bases and J shed 3 bases, with 11 bases lying between them. CDR3 size: 14 residues. The V gene's germline CDR1 is WSHSY and CDR2 SAAADI. The chain links TRBV10-2 to TRBJ1-2, with D possibly TRBD1 on 6 matching bases. The sample was peripheral blood. This receptor was obtained from a woman in her thirties who had recovered from COVID-19. The CDR3 loop reads CASSEVGADYGYTF. The DNA of the CDR3 is TGCGCCAGCAGTGAAGTGGGGGCTGACTATGGCTACACCTTC.